These T cell receptor beta chains were read from a single sample in a study of T-cell memory formation after mild COVID-19. TCRdb analysed the 5' RACE reads with MiXCR anew, one entry per CDR3 protein. The sample lists some 180,000 distinct CDR3 sequences, over 10% occurring once. Sequencing used PBMCs or a T cell subset sorted from them (not recorded which). Receptors originate from a man younger than 35 who had mild COVID-19 (a few samples of this study predate the infection). Cell type and time point are not known. CDR3s include the opening cysteine and the closing phenylalanine or tryptophan. D genes are given only for firm matches. Some rows mark clone size as missing; the rest say once, few, many or name a class of expanded clone.

D gene | clone size | J gene | V gene | CDR3 DNA | CDR3 protein
NA | few | TRBJ1-1 | TRBV29-1 | TGCAGCGTTAATCGGAACACTGAAGCTTTCTTT | CSVNRNTEAFF
NA | few | TRBJ1-4 | TRBV4-1 | TGCGCCAGCAGCCAAGATAACAGGGCTAGAGGAAAACTGTTTTTT | CASSQDNRARGKLFF
NA | NA | TRBJ1-1 | TRBV20-1 | TGCAGTGCTCGGACACCGTCAAACACTGAAGCTTTCTTT | CSARTPSNTEAFF
NA | few | TRBJ2-3 | TRBV29-1 | TGCAGCGCGGGGACCCAGGCGGATACGCAGTATTTT | CSAGTQADTQYF
NA | NA | TRBJ2-1 | TRBV29-1 | TGCAGCGTTGAAGGGCTCACTAGGGACATCCTCGCCTACAATGAGCAGTTCTTC | CSVEGLTRDILAYNEQFF
NA | few | TRBJ2-4 | TRBV7-3 | TGTGCCAGCAGATATGGTCGGGGCATTCAGTACTTC | CASRYGRGIQYF
NA | few | TRBJ2-1 | TRBV6-2/TRBV6-3 | TGTGCCAGCAGTTACTCTTGGTTGCGGGAGCAGTTCTTC | CASSYSWLREQFF
NA | few | TRBJ1-3 | TRBV29-1 | TGCAGCGCCGGCGTTCTTGGCACCATATATTTT | CSAGVLGTIYF
TRBD1 | few | TRBJ2-6 | TRBV7-8 | TGTGCCAGCAGCCTACCGGGACAGGGGCTGGCTGGGGCCAACGTCCTGACTTTC | CASSLPGQGLAGANVLTF
NA | NA | TRBJ1-2 | TRBV5-1 | TGCGCCAGCAGCTTGGCACTGGGGCGTGGAGGCTACACCTTC | CASSLALGRGGYTF
NA | few | TRBJ2-3 | TRBV5-1 | TGCGCCAGCAGCTTGTTCACTAGCAAATCAGATACGCAGTATTTT | CASSLFTSKSDTQYF
NA | NA | TRBJ1-2 | TRBV20-1 | TGCAGTGCTAGGGGCAGGGGCGGCTACACCTTC | CSARGRGGYTF
NA | few | TRBJ1-1 | TRBV4-3 | TGCGCCAGCAGCCAAGAGGTCAGAACTGAAGCTTTCTTT | CASSQEVRTEAFF
NA | once | TRBJ1-5 | TRBV7-7 | TGTGCTAGCAGCTTGGAAGGTCAGGGTAGCAATCAGCCCCAGCATTTT | CASSLEGQGSNQPQHF
TRBD1 | NA | TRBJ2-2 | TRBV5-1 | TGCGCCAGCAGCTTGGGACAGGGGAATCTCGGGGAGCTGTTTTTT | CASSLGQGNLGELFF
NA | few | TRBJ2-1 | TRBV5-6 | TGTGCCAGCAGCTTGGCTCCCCTAGCCTACAATGAGCAGTTCTTC | CASSLAPLAYNEQFF
NA | medium-sized | TRBJ2-3 | TRBV10-3 | TGTGCCATCAGTGACCCCGGGACCCGAACAGATACGCAGTATTTT | CAISDPGTRTDTQYF
TRBD1 | few | TRBJ2-3 | TRBV5-1 | TGCGCCAGCAGCTTGGCCGGTGGACAGGGGGCTCCAGATACGCAGTATTTT | CASSLAGGQGAPDTQYF
TRBD2 | NA | TRBJ2-3 | TRBV7-2 | TGTGCCAGCAGCTTAGCCGTGGGGGGGGATACGCAGTATTTT | CASSLAVGGDTQYF
TRBD2 | NA | TRBJ2-5 | TRBV10-3 | TGTGCCATCAGCCGACTAGCCAAAGAGACCCAGTACTTC | CAISRLAKETQYF
NA | NA | TRBJ1-1 | TRBV10-3 | TGTGCCATCAATAGCGGAGACACTGAAGCTTTCTTT | CAINSGDTEAFF
TRBD1 | NA | TRBJ1-1 | TRBV25-1 | TGTGCCAGCAGATATCTGACAGGGACGAACACTGAAGCTTTCTTT | CASRYLTGTNTEAFF